This T cell receptor (beta chain) was profiled in a study of blood T cells in healthy people across ages. Investigators took approximately 9.4 milliliters of peripheral blood from every donor. As regards this clonotype: The antigen is not known.

Primers used in a second PCR of about 6 to 11 cycles were a sample-barcoded 5' primer and a J-beta primer mix. TCRdb re-called the 5' RACE reads with MiXCR, one entry per CDR3 protein. The profile shows about 830,000 distinct CDR3 sequences, 55% to 75% of them singletons. Study observations and caveats: Donors of long life had a larger count of naive CD4+ cells and greater diversity than aged donors.

With 0 bases clipped from V and 5 bases from J, the junction kept 5 bases outside the gene matches. Germline CDR1 reads LGHNA; CDR2 reads YSLEER. The CDR3 contains 16 residues. The clonotype was recovered from a man aged 25 to 45 in good health. V and J are TRBV4-3 and TRBJ2-1; 9 bases fit TRBD2. The source material was blood. This CDR3 reads CASSQDWTSDNNEQFF. The CDR3 DNA reads as TGCGCCAGCAGCCAAGACTGGACTAGCGATAACAATGAGCAGTTCTTC.